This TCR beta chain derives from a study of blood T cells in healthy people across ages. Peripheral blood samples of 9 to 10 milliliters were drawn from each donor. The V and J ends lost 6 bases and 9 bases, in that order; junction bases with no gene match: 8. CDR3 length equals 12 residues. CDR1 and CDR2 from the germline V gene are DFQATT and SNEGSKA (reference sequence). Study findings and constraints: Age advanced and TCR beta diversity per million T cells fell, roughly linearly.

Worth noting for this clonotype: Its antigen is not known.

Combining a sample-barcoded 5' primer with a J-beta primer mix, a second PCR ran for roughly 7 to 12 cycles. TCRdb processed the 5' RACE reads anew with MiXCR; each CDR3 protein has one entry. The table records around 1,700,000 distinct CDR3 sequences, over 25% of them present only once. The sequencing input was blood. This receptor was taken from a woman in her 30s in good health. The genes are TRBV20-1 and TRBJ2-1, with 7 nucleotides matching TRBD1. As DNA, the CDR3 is TGCAGTGCCTCCAGGGGGAATATTGAGCAGTTCTTC. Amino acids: CSASRGNIEQFF.